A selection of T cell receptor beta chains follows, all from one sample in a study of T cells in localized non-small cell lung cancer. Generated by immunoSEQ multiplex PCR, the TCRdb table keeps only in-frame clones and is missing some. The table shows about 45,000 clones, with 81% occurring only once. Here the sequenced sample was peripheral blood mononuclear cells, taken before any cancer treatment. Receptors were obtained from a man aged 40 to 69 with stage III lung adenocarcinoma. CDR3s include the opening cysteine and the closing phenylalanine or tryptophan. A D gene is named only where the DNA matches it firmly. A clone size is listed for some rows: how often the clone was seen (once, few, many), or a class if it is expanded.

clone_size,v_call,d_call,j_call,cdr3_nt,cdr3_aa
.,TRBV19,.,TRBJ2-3,TGTGCCAGTAGGCAGGGGAGCACAGATACGCAGTATTTT,CASRQGSTDTQYF
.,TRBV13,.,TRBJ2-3,TGTGCCAGCAGCCCCACGAGAGTCCCGGATACGCAGTATTTT,CASSPTRVPDTQYF
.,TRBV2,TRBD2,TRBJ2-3,TGTGCCAGCAGTGGGTCTAGCGGGCGTAGCACAGATACGCAGTATTTT,CASSGSSGRSTDTQYF
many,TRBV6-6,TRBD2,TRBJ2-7,TGTGCCAGCAGGGCAGGACTAGCGGGGGCCTACGAGCAGTACTTC,CASRAGLAGAYEQYF
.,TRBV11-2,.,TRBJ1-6,TGTGCCAGCAGCCAGTTGTATGGGATTAATTCACCCCTCCACTTT,CASSQLYGINSPLHF
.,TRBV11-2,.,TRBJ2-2,TGTGCCAGCAGCTTAGATTGGAGTAGAGGGGGAACCGGGGAGCTGTTTTTT,CASSLDWSRGGTGELFF
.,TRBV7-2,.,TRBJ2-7,TGTGCCAGCAGCCCCCCATTTAAGCGATTCTACGAGCAGTACTTC,CASSPPFKRFYEQYF
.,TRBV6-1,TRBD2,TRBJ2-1,TGTGCCAGCAGTGTAGGGACTAGCGGGGGTAATGAGCAGTTCTTC,CASSVGTSGGNEQFF
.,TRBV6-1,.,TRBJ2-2,TGTGCCAGCAGTCAAGGGGCCTTGAACACCGGGGAGCTGTTTTTT,CASSQGALNTGELFF
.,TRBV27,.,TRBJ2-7,TGTGCCAGCAGTCTCAGAGGGGACGGCCGAGACGAGCAGTACTTC,CASSLRGDGRDEQYF
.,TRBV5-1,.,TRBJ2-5,TGCGCCAGCAGCTTGTTTGGGGTCCAAGAGACCCAGTACTTC,CASSLFGVQETQYF
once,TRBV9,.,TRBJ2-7,TGTGCCAGCAGCGTTAATTGGGCTACGGAGCAGTACTTC,CASSVNWATEQYF
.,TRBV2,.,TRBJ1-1,TGTGCCAGCAGTGTAGACACTGAAGCTTTCTTT,CASSVDTEAFF
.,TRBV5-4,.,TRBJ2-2,TGTGCCAGCAGCTCCCGGGGTTGGGGGGAGCTGTTTTTT,CASSSRGWGELFF
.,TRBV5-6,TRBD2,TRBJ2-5,TGTGCCAGCAGCAAGGGACTAGCGGGGGGCCAAGAGACCCAGTACTTC,CASSKGLAGGQETQYF
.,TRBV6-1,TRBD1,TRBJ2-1,TGTGCCAGCAGTGAGGCACAGGGGTACTATGAGCAGTTCTTC,CASSEAQGYYEQFF
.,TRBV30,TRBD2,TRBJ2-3,TGTGCCTGGAACTTAGCGGGGGGGCTAACAGATACGCAGTATTTT,CAWNLAGGLTDTQYF
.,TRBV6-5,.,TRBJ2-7,TGTGCCAGCAGTTACTCGAGGCACTCAGCCTCCTACGAGCAGTACTTC,CASSYSRHSASYEQYF
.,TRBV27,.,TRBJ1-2,TGTGCCAGCAGTCTAAGCCCGTACCGGGGGGAGGGCTACACCTTC,CASSLSPYRGEGYTF
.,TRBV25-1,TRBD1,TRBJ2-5,TGTGCCAGCAGTGAAGACAGGGGGAAGGAAGAGACCCAGTACTTC,CASSEDRGKEETQYF
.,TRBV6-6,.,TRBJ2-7,TGTGCCAGCAGTTATCCACCCGGGAACGAGCAGTACTTC,CASSYPPGNEQYF
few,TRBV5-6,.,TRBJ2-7,TGTGCCAGCAGCTTGGATGGGGGGCCGACATTTTACGAGCAGTACTTC,CASSLDGGPTFYEQYF